One TCR beta chain is described in this entry. Antigen: not known. Blood genomic DNA input for TRB amplification was about 250-550 ng. The entry originates in a study of T and B cells in COVID-19 patients. The wider study: Recovered patients mostly had mild to moderate COVID-19 managed as outpatients. General study points: In COVID-19 patients, T cell receptor beta variable and joining gene use was reportedly strongly skewed. Sorted SARS-CoV-2-responsive or tetramer+ T cells and CD4+, regulatory and CD8+ subsets were not yet sequenced. Early severe-case samples and blood from mildly ill patients during symptoms were in short supply.

The V gene end was trimmed by 5 bases and the J gene end by 9 bases; junction bases not matched to a gene: 9. This CDR3 region has 15 residues. Germline V gene lookup returns CDR1 MNHNY and CDR2 SVGAGI (reference sequence). TRB rearrangements were amplified by multiplex PCR with BIOMED2 TRB-A/B primers. TCRdb analysed the multiplex PCR reads with MiXCR anew, one entry per CDR3 protein. The sample holds roughly 27,000 distinct CDR3 sequences; approximately 32% are singletons and the top ten take approximately 1.7%. This sequence originates from a human donor who had recovered from COVID-19. Sequenced material: blood. The chain recombines TRBV6-6 with TRBJ2-1; 11 nucleotides align to TRBD2. Here the CDR3 reads CASSNPATSGSEQFF. The CDR3 nucleotides are TGTGCCAGCAGTAACCCCGCCACTAGCGGGAGTGAGCAGTTCTTC.